Here is one T cell receptor (beta chain) with its context. This sample was taken from a study of T cells of healthy individuals. The CDR3 is 18 residues long. V lost 0 bases and J 1 base, leaving 15 bases between the germline ends. The V gene's germline CDR1 is MGHRA and CDR2 YSYEKL. TCRdb itself ran the 5' RACE reads through MiXCR, one entry per CDR3 protein. Among tens of thousands of distinct CDR3 sequences listed, approximately 15% were seen once. The chain links TRBV4-1 to TRBJ2-2, with D uncertain. This clonotype was sampled from a human donor in good health. As DNA, the CDR3 is TGCGCCAGCAGCCAAGACCAACGTGGGGTACTGAACACCGGGGAGCTGTTTTTT. This gives the protein CASSQDQRGVLNTGELFF.